This T cell receptor beta chain was recovered during a study of blood T cell repertoires in COVID-19. CDR1 and CDR2 (germline): WNHNN, SYGVQD (reference sequence). This CDR3 is built from 16 residues. With respect to this clone: A read error may produce the germline difference seen at one junction end.

The repertoire was sequenced with immunoSEQ multiplex PCR; TCRdb's copy has only in-frame clones and lacks some. The sample holds about 280,000 clones; around 89% are singletons and the top ten take roughly 5.1%. Material for sequencing was peripheral blood. The sequence came from a man aged 35-49 years with acute or convalescent COVID-19. The V and J genes are TRBV10-1 and TRBJ1-1; D possibly corresponds to TRBD1 (6 bases). The chain's CDR3 is CASSESHEVGGTEAFF. The CDR3 DNA reads TGCGCCAGCAGTGAGTCACATGAGGTTGGGGGCACTGAAGCTTTTTTT.